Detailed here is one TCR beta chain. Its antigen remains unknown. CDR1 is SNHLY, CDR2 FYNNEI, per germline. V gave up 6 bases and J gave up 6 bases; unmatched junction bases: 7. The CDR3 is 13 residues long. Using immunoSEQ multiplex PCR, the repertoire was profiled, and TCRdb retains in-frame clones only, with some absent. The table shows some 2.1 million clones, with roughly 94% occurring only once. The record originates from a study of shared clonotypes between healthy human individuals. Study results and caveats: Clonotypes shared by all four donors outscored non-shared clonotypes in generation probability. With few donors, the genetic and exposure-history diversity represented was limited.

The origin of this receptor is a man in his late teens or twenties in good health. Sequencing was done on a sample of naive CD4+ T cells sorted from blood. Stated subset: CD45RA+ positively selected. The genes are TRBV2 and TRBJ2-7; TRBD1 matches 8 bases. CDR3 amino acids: CASSQDRAREQYF. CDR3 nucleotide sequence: TGTGCCAGCAGCCAGGACAGGGCTCGCGAGCAGTACTTC.